This is a list of T cell receptor beta chains from one sample in a study of cytomegalovirus exposure and HLA in healthy donors. The method was immunoSEQ multiplex PCR; TCRdb's version includes in-frame clones alone and lacks a portion of them. The repertoire has 100,000 to 120,000 clones, roughly 84% of them found once; the top ten carry approximately 5.6%. The sequencing input was PBMCs. These receptors were obtained from a man younger than 40 in good health and CMV-seropositive. CDR3s include the opening cysteine and the closing phenylalanine or tryptophan. A D gene is named only where the DNA matches it firmly. Some rows have no size entry. The others give once, few or many, or a class for an expanded clone.

few TRBJ2-1 - TRBV30 CAWSVEQEQFF TGTGCCTGGAGTGTAGAACAGGAGCAGTTCTTC
- TRBJ2-7 - TRBV7-8 CASTQRGNAGYEQYF TGTGCCAGCACCCAACGGGGGAACGCAGGCTACGAGCAGTACTTC
many TRBJ1-1 - TRBV7-9 CASSLVAGDTEAFF TGTGCCAGCAGCTTAGTGGCAGGGGACACTGAAGCTTTCTTT
few TRBJ2-5 TRBD2 TRBV7-2 CASSSSLAGGWETQYF TGTGCCAGCAGCTCTTCCCTAGCGGGGGGGTGGGAGACCCAGTACTTC
- TRBJ1-2 - TRBV28 CASSPRGSGYTF TGTGCCAGCAGCCCCCGGGGTAGCGGCTACACCTTC
- TRBJ2-1 - TRBV10-2 CASSDAGGYNEQFF TGCGCCAGCAGTGATGCAGGAGGCTACAATGAGCAGTTCTTC
- TRBJ2-5 - TRBV27 CASSYGPVQETQYF TGTGCCAGCAGTTATGGGCCGGTCCAAGAGACCCAGTACTTC
- TRBJ2-7 TRBD2 TRBV10-3 CAISPRGTSGGSEQYF TGTGCCATCAGCCCACGCGGAACTAGCGGGGGTTCCGAGCAGTACTTC
- TRBJ2-7 - TRBV4-2 CASSQTRNYEQYF TGTGCCAGCAGCCAAACCCGCAATTACGAGCAGTACTTC
once TRBJ2-7 TRBD1 TRBV7-2 CASSLSGQGSYEQYF TGTGCCAGCAGCTTATCGGGACAGGGGTCCTACGAGCAGTACTTC
- TRBJ1-5 - TRBV5-6 CASSLQGGGQPQHF TGTGCCAGCAGCTTGCAGGGAGGAGGTCAGCCCCAGCATTTT
- TRBJ2-5 TRBD2 TRBV4-1 CASSGPASGGLQETQYF TGCGCCAGCAGCGGCCCTGCTAGCGGGGGATTACAAGAGACCCAGTACTTC
- TRBJ2-7 TRBD1 TRBV28 CASSRGTGFYSYEQYF TGTGCCAGCAGCCGAGGGACAGGGTTCTACTCCTACGAGCAGTACTTC
- TRBJ2-2 TRBD1 TRBV30 CAWSRQGSGELFF TGTGCCTGGAGTCGACAGGGGAGTGGGGAGCTGTTTTTT
- TRBJ2-7 TRBD1 TRBV7-6 CASSFRTGSYEQYF TGTGCCAGCAGCTTTAGGACAGGCTCCTACGAGCAGTACTTC